Listed here is a single T cell receptor (beta chain). The data were taken from a study of blood T cell repertoires in COVID-19. From germline, CDR1 is MNHEY and CDR2 SVGEGT. The CDR3 is 15 amino acids. The V and J ends lost 6 bases and 0 bases respectively, with 12 bases between them. In the authors' methods: Quantification of nucleated cells was approximated via reference gene primer amplification. The repertoire was sequenced with immunoSEQ multiplex PCR; TCRdb's copy has only in-frame clones and lacks some. That table gives V, J and clone size, and the DNA gave D and trimming. The repertoire holds over 450,000 clones, 85% to 90% seen once, with roughly 0.92% in the top ten.

The receptor was isolated from a man aged 18 to 29 with COVID-19, enrolled during active disease. The sequenced sample was peripheral blood. The chain carries TRBV6-2 or TRBV6-3 and TRBJ2-1; D unclear. The CDR3 is CASSRSPSSYNEQFF. The CDR3 bases are TGTGCCAGCAGCCGCTCCCCGAGCTCCTACAATGAGCAGTTCTTC.